These T cell receptor beta chains were read from a single sample in a study of CD8 T cells in ankylosing spondylitis. From the 5' RACE reads, TCRdb called clonotypes with MiXCR, one entry per CDR3 protein. Here the sample spans about 150,000 distinct CDR3 sequences, 5.5% to 7.5% being singletons. The sequenced material came from blood, either unsorted or a sorted T cell fraction (not recorded which). The receptors originated from a female donor with ankylosing spondylitis or in good health (not recorded which). The CDR3 runs from the conserved cysteine through the conserved F or W. D genes are given only for firm matches. Only part of the rows carry a size: once, few, many, or a class if the clone is expanded.

D	size	V	J	CDR3	DNA
TRBD1	few	TRBV5-1	TRBJ1-1	CASSPGQGVLGTEAFF	TGCGCCAGCAGCCCTGGACAGGGGGTACTTGGGACTGAAGCTTTCTTT
TRBD1	-	TRBV18	TRBJ1-2	CASSPIQGALDYGYTF	TGTGCCAGCTCGCCTATCCAGGGGGCTTTGGACTATGGCTACACCTTC
TRBD1	-	TRBV5-1	TRBJ1-1	CASSSGTVVEAFF	TGCGCCAGCAGTTCCGGGACAGTCGTTGAAGCTTTCTTT
TRBD2	many	TRBV12-3/TRBV12-4	TRBJ2-3	CASSRFGGDKSIPF	TGTGCCAGCAGTCGATTTGGGGGGGATAAATCCATCCCTTTT
-	many	TRBV29-1	TRBJ1-1	CSARQFSGEAFF	TGCAGCGCCCGACAGTTTTCTGGTGAAGCTTTCTTT
-	many	TRBV20-1	TRBJ1-1	CSAIRQANTEAFF	TGCAGTGCGATTAGACAGGCTAACACTGAAGCTTTCTTT
-	many	TRBV20-1	TRBJ2-7	CSAPTFRKGSSYEQYF	TGCAGTGCTCCTACCTTCCGAAAGGGAAGCTCCTACGAGCAGTACTTC
-	many	TRBV4-2	TRBJ1-2	CASSQGEGTDYGYTF	TGTGCCAGCAGCCAAGGGGAAGGGACGGATTATGGCTACACCTTC
-	many	TRBV16	TRBJ1-6	CASSQGHGNNSPLHF	TGTGCCAGCAGCCAAGGACATGGGAATAATTCACCCCTCCACTTT
TRBD1	many	TRBV7-8	TRBJ1-5	CASSQMTGSGNQPQHF	TGTGCCAGCAGCCAAATGACAGGGTCGGGCAATCAGCCCCAGCATTTT
-	many	TRBV6-5	TRBJ2-3	CASSSTTHLGDTQYF	TGTGCCAGCAGTTCGACCACGCATTTGGGAGATACGCAGTATTTT
-	many	TRBV12-3/TRBV12-4	TRBJ2-3	CASSPSSSDTQYF	TGTGCCAGCAGCCCGTCCAGCTCAGATACGCAGTATTTT
TRBD1	many	TRBV20-1	TRBJ2-7	CSAREGTGTYEQYF	TGCAGTGCTAGAGAGGGGACAGGGACCTACGAGCAGTACTTC
-	many	TRBV29-1	TRBJ2-3	CSVAHAPDTQYF	TGCAGCGTTGCCCACGCCCCAGATACGCAGTATTTT
-	many	TRBV27	TRBJ1-2	CASKPGANGYTF	TGTGCCAGCAAACCAGGGGCTAACGGCTACACCTTC
-	few	TRBV5-4	TRBJ2-2	CASSPGQPNTGELFF	TGTGCCAGCAGCCCTGGACAACCGAACACCGGGGAGCTGTTTTTT
-	many	TRBV5-1	TRBJ1-6	CASSLERDPNSPLHF	TGCGCCAGCAGCTTGGAACGGGACCCTAATTCACCCCTCCACTTT
-	many	TRBV30	TRBJ1-1	CAWSNRDNTEAFF	TGTGCCTGGAGTAACAGGGATAACACTGAAGCTTTCTTT
-	many	TRBV4-3	TRBJ1-6	CASSQDRGLDSPLHF	TGCGCCAGCAGCCAAGATCGGGGACTAGATTCACCCCTCCACTTT
-	many	TRBV12-5	TRBJ1-3	CASGAGENTIYF	TGTGCTAGTGGTGCAGGGGAAAACACCATATATTTT
-	many	TRBV12-3/TRBV12-4	TRBJ2-3	CASSLGGNTDTQYF	TGTGCCAGCAGTTTAGGGGGCAACACAGATACGCAGTATTTT
-	-	TRBV20-1	TRBJ1-1	CSARDQFQNTEAFF	TGCAGTGCTAGAGATCAGTTTCAGAACACTGAAGCTTTCTTT
-	-	TRBV3-1	TRBJ2-3	CASSHRTSRGTDTQYF	TGTGCCAGCAGCCATCGGACCAGCCGGGGCACAGATACGCAGTATTTT
-	-	TRBV7-8	TRBJ2-7	CASSSRWYEQYF	TGTGCCAGCAGCTCCCGTTGGTACGAGCAGTACTTC
-	many	TRBV7-9	TRBJ1-4	CASTLGNSAEKLFF	TGTGCCAGCACCCTCGGGAACAGTGCTGAAAAACTGTTTTTT
-	many	TRBV7-9	TRBJ2-3	CASSLDGQLTDTQYF	TGTGCCAGCAGCTTAGACGGGCAGCTCACAGATACGCAGTATTTT
-	many	TRBV5-8	TRBJ2-2	CASSFRNANTGELFF	TGTGCCAGCAGCTTCAGGAACGCGAACACCGGGGAGCTGTTTTTT
-	few	TRBV4-2	TRBJ2-2	CASGSGLPSGELFF	TGTGCCAGCGGCTCGGGGCTCCCCTCCGGGGAGCTGTTTTTT
TRBD2	-	TRBV7-9	TRBJ2-7	CASSELAGPYEQYF	TGTGCCAGCAGCGAACTAGCGGGGCCGTACGAGCAGTACTTC
-	many	TRBV20-1	TRBJ1-1	CSARGIAAVNTEAFF	TGCAGTGCTAGAGGAATAGCGGCAGTGAACACTGAAGCTTTCTTT
TRBD2	many	TRBV4-1	TRBJ2-3	CASSQQAGVPTDTQYF	TGCGCCAGCAGCCAACAAGCGGGGGTCCCCACAGATACGCAGTATTTT
TRBD1	-	TRBV5-1	TRBJ1-5	CASSLDQGGNQPQHF	TGCGCCAGCAGCTTGGACCAGGGGGGCAATCAGCCCCAGCATTTT
-	-	TRBV9	TRBJ1-1	CASSREGIEAFF	TGTGCCAGCAGCCGGGAGGGGATTGAAGCTTTCTTT
-	many	TRBV7-2	TRBJ2-1	CASSSEGSLRYNEQFF	TGTGCCAGCAGCTCAGAGGGGTCCCTACGGTACAATGAGCAGTTCTTC
TRBD1	many	TRBV6-5	TRBJ1-5	CASSYTGGENQPQHF	TGTGCCAGCAGTTACACAGGGGGCGAAAATCAGCCCCAGCATTTT
-	many	TRBV12-3/TRBV12-4	TRBJ1-4	CASSLGAGVGEKLFF	TGTGCCAGCAGTCTAGGGGCGGGGGTGGGGGAAAAACTGTTTTTT
TRBD2	many	TRBV9	TRBJ2-5	CASSADGGGQETQYF	TGTGCCAGCAGCGCCGATGGGGGGGGCCAAGAGACCCAGTACTTC
-	-	TRBV12-5	TRBJ2-3	CASGLGGVAQYF	TGTGCTAGTGGTTTGGGAGGTGTCGCGCAGTATTTT
TRBD2	many	TRBV5-1	TRBJ2-2	CASSWTSYNTGELFF	TGCGCCAGCAGCTGGACTAGCTACAACACCGGGGAGCTGTTTTTT
-	many	TRBV28	TRBJ1-1	CASLNLNTEAFF	TGTGCCAGCTTAAATCTGAACACTGAAGCTTTCTTT
-	many	TRBV28	TRBJ2-7	CASSSRGEQYF	TGTGCCAGCAGCTCTAGGGGCGAGCAGTACTTC
-	many	TRBV5-1	TRBJ1-4	CASSLGDRLDNEKLFF	TGCGCCAGCAGCTTGGGAGACAGGTTGGATAATGAAAAACTGTTTTTT
-	many	TRBV7-7	TRBJ2-5	CASSLAVGPETQYF	TGTGCTAGCAGCTTAGCTGTGGGGCCTGAGACCCAGTACTTC
TRBD1	many	TRBV12-3/TRBV12-4	TRBJ2-2	CASSYRGPRNGELFF	TGTGCCAGCAGTTACAGGGGGCCCCGGAACGGGGAGCTGTTTTTT
-	many	TRBV7-8	TRBJ1-5	CASSRTRVPLLYSNQPQHF	TGTGCCAGCAGCAGGACCAGGGTCCCACTTCTCTATAGCAATCAGCCCCAGCATTTT